These 27 T cell receptor beta chains were all obtained from the same sample, sequenced in a study of human T cells and chemical hapten exposure. The sample's time point: pre-sensitization, week 0. Sample treatment: therapeutic diphenylcyclopropenone sensitization with weekly scalp DPC. TCRdb called the RACE reads again in MiXCR, with one record for every CDR3 protein. The sample lists 350,000 to 450,000 distinct CDR3 sequences, 4% to 6% occurring once. The sequencing used whole blood, collected in connection with sensitization to the hapten diphenylcyclopropenone (DPC). The origin of the receptors is a woman aged 45 to 65 with alopecia areata. Some clones in this sample may be carry-over from other donors' samples.

A word on this clonotype: It may be a read error: a sequence one base away is much more abundant. V is TRBV10-1 and J is TRBJ2-5; D unresolved. The length of the CDR3 is 14 residues. The ends were cut back, 4 bases at V and 0 bases at J, with 9 bases in the middle. From germline, CDR1 is WNHNN and CDR2 SYGVQD (reference sequence). The DNA for the CDR3 is TGCGCCAGCAGTGGATCGGACCACCAAGAGACCCAGTACTTC. It is translated as CASSGSDHQETQYF.

The V call is TRBV20-1, the J call TRBJ1-1, with D perhaps matching TRBD1 (6 bases). The V gene's germline CDR1 is DFQATT and CDR2 SNEGSKA (reference sequence). The germline V and J ends were trimmed by 0 bases and 1 base, with 9 bases remaining between them. CDR3 size: 14 residues. CDR3 sequence (DNA): TGCAGTGCTAGAGATTCGGGACAGAACACTGAAGCTTTCTTT. This encodes CSARDSGQNTEAFF.

Many counts were recorded for this clonotype. The genes are TRBV2 and TRBJ2-3; 9 nucleotides agree with TRBD2. V lost 3 bases and J lost 6; bases outside the gene matches: 10. CDR3 length: 16 amino acids. Germline CDR1 is SNHLY and CDR2 is FYNNEI. The CDR3: CASSDPSAGGPDTQYF. CDR3 bases: TGTGCCAGCAGTGATCCGTCAGCGGGGGGCCCGGATACGCAGTATTTT.

The sample holds many counts of this clonotype. CDR3 region: CASTPRTENYGYTF. As DNA, the CDR3 is TGCGCCAGCACCCCTAGGACGGAAAACTATGGCTACACCTTC. The V and J genes are TRBV5-1 and TRBJ1-2; D gene unclear. The CDR3 is 14 residues long. Germline CDR1 SGHRS, CDR2 YFSETQ. V was trimmed by 6 bases and J by 2 bases, leaving 14 bases between them.

The gene calls are TRBV7-2 and TRBJ1-5; D is perhaps TRBD1 (5 bases). Trimming stripped 1 base from V and 5 bases from J, with 12 bases between. CDR3 size: 15 residues. Germline assignment: CDR1 SGHTA and CDR2 FQGNSA. Here the CDR3 reads CASSLGDRGDQPQHF. CDR3 sequence (DNA): TGTGCCAGCAGCTTAGGGGATCGGGGGGATCAGCCCCAGCATTTT.

This clonotype was detected many times. Written as DNA, the CDR3 is TGTGCCAGCAGCTTAGAGCGAGGGACGCAGTATTTT. Translating it yields CASSLERGTQYF. The chain joins TRBV7-9 to TRBJ2-3, with D possibly TRBD2 on 5 matching bases. Germline V gene data show CDR1 as SEHNR and CDR2 as FQNEAQ (reference sequence). The CDR3 totals 12 residues. V lost 1 base and J lost 9, with 8 bases in between.

This clonotype appeared a single time. A much larger clonotype is one base distant, so this may be a read error. The chain recombines TRBV11-2 with TRBJ1-6; D is unclear. Trimming removed 0 bases from V and 7 bases from J, with 10 bases in between. Germline CDR1 and CDR2: SGHAT and FQNNGV. CDR3 length: 15 amino acids. Written as DNA, the CDR3 is TGTGCCAGCAGCTTAGATCCCACGGGGAATTCACCCCTCCACTTT. Protein: CASSLDPTGNSPLHF.

This clonotype was detected many times. The chain has TRBV3-1 and TRBJ2-2; tentative D call: TRBD2 (6 bases). Germline V gene sequence: CDR1 LGHDT, CDR2 YNNKEL (reference sequence). V was pared by 2 bases and J by 1 base, with 14 bases between. The CDR3 runs to 17 residues. For the CDR3, the DNA is TGTGCCAGCAGCCAACTGTCCGGGAGTGGGAACACCGGGGAGCTGTTTTTT. Its translation: CASSQLSGSGNTGELFF.

This clonotype occurred a few times. V gene TRBV24-1 combines with J gene TRBJ1-1; the match to TRBD1 covers 7 bases. The V gene's germline CDR1 is KGHDR and CDR2 SFDVKD. This CDR3 is built from 13 residues. The ends lost 0 bases at V and 7 bases at J; junction bases unmatched: 1. CDR3 nucleotides: TGTGCCACCAGTGATTTGACAGGGGTTGAAGCTTTCTTT. This translates into CATSDLTGVEAFF.

The rearrangement uses TRBV12-3 or TRBV12-4 and TRBJ2-3; 7 bases line up with TRBD2. V lost 3 bases to trimming and J lost 2 bases; unmatched junction nucleotides: 5. CDR3 length equals 15 residues. The CDR3 reads CASSLRRGFTDTQYF. The CDR3 DNA reads as TGTGCCAGCAGTTTGCGGCGGGGGTTCACAGATACGCAGTATTTT.

This clonotype was counted ten times or more. The chain combines TRBV29-1 with TRBJ1-1; TRBD1 matches 7 bases. Trimming at V came to 8 bases and at J to 3 bases, leaving 12 bases not matched to a gene. Germline lookup yields CDR1 SQVTM and CDR2 ANQGSEA. CDR3 length equals 14 residues. CDR3 sequence reads: CSSSRQGVDTEAFF. The CDR3 bases are TGCAGCTCCTCCCGGCAGGGGGTAGACACTGAAGCTTTCTTT.

This clonotype was detected a few times. V gene TRBV27 combines with J gene TRBJ2-6, with D possibly TRBD2 on 6 matching bases. This CDR3 spans 13 amino acids. Germline V CDR1 and CDR2: MNHEY, SMNVEV (reference sequence). Trimming left V 8 bases short and J 9 bases short, with 14 bases between. This chain's CDR3 is CASQPWGGNVLTF. The CDR3 DNA is TGTGCCAGCCAACCCTGGGGAGGCAACGTCCTGACTTTC. The full variable domain, completed using reference TRBV27 and TRBJ2-6, is EAQVTQNPRYLITVTGKKLTVTCSQNMNHEYMSWYRQDPGLGLRQIYYSMNVEVTDKGDVPEGYKVSRKEKRNFPLILESPSPNQTSLYFCASQPWGGNVLTFGAGSRLTVL.

This clonotype has only a few counts. The gene calls are TRBV21-1 and TRBJ2-1; TRBD1 was called by the table and not checked on the DNA. TRBV21-1 is flagged as a pseudogene. This CDR3 has 13 amino acids. The CDR3 here is CATGRDTDNEQFF. CDR3 in DNA: TGTGCTACCGGGCGGGACACCGACAATGAGCAGTTCTTC.

The chain couples TRBV2 to TRBJ2-5, with 7 bases that match TRBD1. Germline CDR1 SNHLY, CDR2 FYNNEI. Trimming took 2 bases from V and 5 from J; bases not matched to a gene: 8. The CDR3 is 15 amino acids. The CDR3 reads CASSENRGGRETQYF. The DNA for the CDR3 is TGTGCCAGCAGTGAAAACAGGGGCGGGCGTGAGACCCAGTACTTC.

The table lists this clonotype with many counts. The chain joins TRBV6-2 or TRBV6-3 to TRBJ2-7; D is unresolved. Trimming took off 4 bases at V and 6 bases at J, with 7 bases between the two ends. Germline V gene sequence: CDR1 MNHEY, CDR2 SVGEGT. This CDR3 is built from 11 residues. The CDR3 sequence is CASSSGVEQYF. The CDR3 bases are TGTGCCAGCAGTTCTGGGGTCGAGCAGTACTTC.

This clonotype was seen only a few times. This sequence joins TRBV20-1 and TRBJ2-1; unclear D gene. This CDR3 spans 13 amino acids. The V gene lost 8 bases and the J gene lost 2 bases, with 13 bases spanning the gap. Per germline, CDR1 DFQATT and CDR2 SNEGSKA (reference sequence). The CDR3 sequence is CSPVVATYNEQFF. CDR3 nucleotide sequence: TGCAGTCCCGTAGTGGCCACCTACAATGAGCAGTTCTTC.

This clonotype was seen a few times. V is TRBV11-1 and J is TRBJ1-1, with 7 bases aligning to TRBD1. Losses at the gene ends were 7 bases for V and 7 bases for J; bases not matched to a gene: 9. The germline V gene has CDR1 SGHAT and CDR2 FQDESV (reference sequence). The CDR3 covers 13 residues. The CDR3 is CASNTDRAGEAFF. The DNA for the CDR3 is TGTGCCAGCAACACCGACAGGGCCGGTGAAGCTTTCTTT.

This clonotype was detected ten times or more. The chain recombines TRBV10-3 with TRBJ2-2, with 11 bases lining up with TRBD1. The CDR3 loop spans 15 amino acids. Germline trimming cut 6 bases from V and 5 bases from J; bases unmatched to any gene: 5. The germline CDR1 and CDR2 sequences are ENHRY and SYGVKD. DNA for the CDR3: TGTGCCATCAGAACCGGGACAGGGGGAACCGGGGAGCTGTTTTTT. Translated, it gives CAIRTGTGGTGELFF.

This clonotype showed up many times. The chain employs TRBV18 and TRBJ1-5, with D unclear. The germline V gene has CDR1 KGHSH and CDR2 LQKENI. There are 14 residues in the CDR3. The ends were cut back, 2 bases at V and 7 bases at J, with 12 bases in the middle. CDR3 sequence: CASSPDGKGQPQHF. The CDR3 nucleotides read TGTGCCAGCTCACCAGACGGGAAGGGCCAGCCCCAGCATTTT.

This chain connects TRBV27 to TRBJ1-3; TRBD1 might be the D (5 bases). Trimming pared 3 bases from V and 2 bases from J, leaving 11 bases between. CDR3 length: 15 residues. Germline V CDR1 and CDR2: MNHEY, SMNVEV (reference sequence). The CDR3 DNA sequence: TGTGCCAGCAGTTTCGGGGGATCGGCTGGAAACACCATATATTTT. As protein: CASSFGGSAGNTIYF.

This rearrangement joins TRBV18 to TRBJ1-1; no clear D. Germline values: CDR1 KGHSH, CDR2 LQKENI. The CDR3 contains 13 residues. With 0 bases removed from V and 5 bases from J, the gap between germline ends came to 7 bases. This chain's CDR3 is CASSPPERTEAFF. CDR3 in DNA: TGTGCCAGCTCACCACCGGAGAGGACTGAAGCTTTCTTT.

This clonotype was counted only a few times. The V gene is TRBV9, the J gene TRBJ2-7; weak D call: TRBD1 (5 bases). Germline V gene data show CDR1 as SGDLS and CDR2 as YYNGEE. Deletions cut 4 bases from V and 7 bases from J, with 12 bases between. The CDR3 covers 12 residues. In nucleotides, the CDR3 is TGTGCCAGCAGCCCCCTAAAGGGGGAGCAGTACTTC. This sequence encodes CASSPLKGEQYF.

This clonotype was detected ten times or more. The V gene is TRBV24-1, the J gene TRBJ1-2; possible D gene TRBD1, 6 bases. This CDR3 has 13 residues. CDR1 is KGHDR and CDR2 is SFDVKD in the germline V gene. V was trimmed by 5 bases and J by 4 bases, leaving 10 bases between them. CDR3 region: CATSADRSYGYTF. The CDR3 region has the DNA TGTGCCACCAGTGCCGACAGGAGCTATGGCTACACCTTC.

As to this clonotype: Possible read error: a much larger clone is one base away. V gene TRBV5-4 combines with J gene TRBJ2-3; D call uncertain. The V gene lost 1 base and the J gene lost 4 bases, with 10 bases spanning the gap. This CDR3 is built from 14 residues. Germline V gene lookup returns CDR1 SGHNT and CDR2 YYREEE (reference sequence). CDR3 in DNA: TGTGCCAGCAGCTTGTCAAAGGGCCCAGATACGCAGTATTTT. Translation gives CASSLSKGPDTQYF.

The chain carries TRBV28 and TRBJ1-3; possibly TRBD1 for D (6 bases). The germline V gene encodes CDR1 MDHEN and CDR2 SYDVKM. The CDR3 sequence is 14 residues long. Trimming took off 3 bases at V and 4 bases at J, with 10 bases between the two ends. CDR3 nucleotide sequence: TGTGCCAGCAGTTTCAGGGGCCTAGGAAACACCATATATTTT. It yields the protein CASSFRGLGNTIYF.

J is TRBJ2-2 and V is TRBV2; D is ambiguous. Trimming removed 4 bases at V and 2 bases at J, with 11 bases between. The CDR3 sequence is 15 residues long. Looked up from germline, CDR1 is SNHLY and CDR2 is FYNNEI. The CDR3 is CASSGARSNTGELFF. CDR3 in DNA: TGTGCCAGCAGTGGAGCCAGGAGTAACACCGGGGAGCTGTTTTTT.

In this sample, this clonotype turned up many times. This rearrangement joins TRBV5-1 to TRBJ2-6, with 8 nucleotides matching TRBD2. The CDR3 loop spans 15 amino acids. V trimming: 7 bases; J trimming: 0 bases; junction bases outside the gene matches: 3. CDR1 is SGHRS, CDR2 YFSETQ, per germline. CDR3 protein: CASQREYSGANVLTF. CDR3 nucleotides: TGCGCCAGCCAGCGGGAGTACTCTGGGGCCAACGTCCTGACTTTC.